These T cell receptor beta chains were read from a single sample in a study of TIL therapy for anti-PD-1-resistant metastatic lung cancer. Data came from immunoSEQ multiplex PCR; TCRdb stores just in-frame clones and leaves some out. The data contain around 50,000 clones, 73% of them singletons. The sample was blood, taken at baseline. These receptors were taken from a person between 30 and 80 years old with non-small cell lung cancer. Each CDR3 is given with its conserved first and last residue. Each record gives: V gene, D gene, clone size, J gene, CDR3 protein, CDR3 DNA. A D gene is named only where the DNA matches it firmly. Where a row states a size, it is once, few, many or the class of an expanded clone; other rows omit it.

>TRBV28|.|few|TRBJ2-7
CASSLGYEQYF
TGTGCCAGCAGTCTCGGGTACGAGCAGTACTTC
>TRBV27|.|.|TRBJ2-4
CASIKRQENTLAKNIQYF
TGTGCCAGCATTAAGAGGCAGGAGAATACACTAGCCAAAAACATTCAGTACTTC
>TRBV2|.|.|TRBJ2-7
CASRPTYEQYF
TGTGCCAGCAGACCAACCTACGAGCAGTACTTC
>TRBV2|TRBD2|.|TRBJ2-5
CASSEGGLAGELETQYF
TGTGCCAGCAGTGAAGGGGGGCTAGCGGGAGAGTTGGAGACCCAGTACTTC
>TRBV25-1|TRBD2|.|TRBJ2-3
CASSDGPGRGTDTQYF
TGTGCCAGCAGTGACGGGCCCGGGAGGGGAACAGATACGCAGTATTTT
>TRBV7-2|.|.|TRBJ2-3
CASSTRTDTQYF
TGTGCCAGCAGCACCCGCACAGATACGCAGTATTTT
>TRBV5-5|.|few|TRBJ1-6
CASSTSNPGRSIGSPLHF
TGTGCCAGCAGCACCTCAAATCCTGGACGGAGCATTGGTTCACCCCTCCACTTT
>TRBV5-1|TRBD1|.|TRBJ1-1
CASSWDRVETEAFF
TGCGCCAGCAGCTGGGACAGGGTCGAAACTGAAGCTTTCTTT
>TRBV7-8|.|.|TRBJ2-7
CASSPGGRGTYEQYF
TGTGCCAGCAGCCCAGGGGGGCGGGGGACCTACGAGCAGTACTTC
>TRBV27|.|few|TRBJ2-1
CASSFGGTNYNEQFF
TGTGCCAGCAGTTTCGGCGGGACAAACTACAATGAGCAGTTCTTC
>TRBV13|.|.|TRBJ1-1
CASSLQVNLEPFF
TGTGCCAGCAGCTTACAGGTTAATCTTGAACCTTTCTTT
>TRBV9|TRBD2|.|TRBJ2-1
CASSDGLAGLFYNEQFF
TGTGCCAGCAGCGACGGACTAGCGGGATTGTTTTACAATGAGCAGTTCTTC
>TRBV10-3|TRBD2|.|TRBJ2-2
CAISRYPGLAGEDTGELFF
TGTGCCATCAGTAGATATCCGGGACTAGCGGGAGAAGACACCGGGGAGCTGTTTTTT
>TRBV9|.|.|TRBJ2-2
CASSVELQGTGELFF
TGTGCCAGCAGCGTAGAGTTGCAGGGCACCGGGGAGCTGTTTTTT
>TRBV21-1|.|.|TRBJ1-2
CASSKTGVLHYGYTF
TGTGCCAGCAGCAAAACAGGGGTTCTTCACTATGGCTACACCTTC
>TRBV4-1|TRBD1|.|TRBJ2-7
CASSLGGQGAQEQYF
TGCGCCAGCAGCCTAGGGGGACAGGGGGCGCAGGAGCAGTACTTC
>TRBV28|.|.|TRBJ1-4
CASSLSASLFSEKLFF
TGTGCCAGCAGTTTAAGCGCCAGCTTGTTTAGTGAAAAACTGTTTTTT
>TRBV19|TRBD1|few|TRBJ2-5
CASSDRVNLQETQYF
TGTGCCAGTAGTGACAGGGTGAACCTCCAAGAGACCCAGTACTTC
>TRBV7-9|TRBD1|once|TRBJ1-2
CASEPVTGGGYTF
TGTGCCTCCGAACCTGTTACAGGGGGCGGCTACACCTTC
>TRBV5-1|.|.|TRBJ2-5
CASSLFQETQYF
TGCGCCAGCAGCTTGTTCCAAGAGACCCAGTACTTC
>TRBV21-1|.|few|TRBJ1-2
CASSKVGAGSYGYTF
.
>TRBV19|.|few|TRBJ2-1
CASSIDLGRLDSNEQFF
TGTGCCAGTAGTATAGATCTAGGCAGGCTGGATTCCAATGAGCAGTTCTTC
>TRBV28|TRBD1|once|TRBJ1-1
CASSLLPGQGAGDAERTEAFF
TGTGCCAGCAGTCTATTACCGGGACAGGGGGCGGGGGATGCGGAGAGGACTGAAGCTTTCTTT
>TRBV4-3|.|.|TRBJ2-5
CASSQLGGETQYF
TGCGCCAGCAGCCAGCTGGGCGGGGAGACCCAGTACTTC
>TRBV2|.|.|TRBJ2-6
CASSPPGAGADSGANVLTF
TGTGCCAGCAGTCCCCCAGGGGCGGGGGCGGACTCTGGGGCCAACGTCCTGACTTTC
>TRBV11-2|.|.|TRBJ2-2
CASSSIQGLGGELFF
TGTGCCAGCAGTTCGATACAGGGTTTAGGGGGGGAGCTGTTTTTT
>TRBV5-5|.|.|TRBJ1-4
CASSLATNEKLFF
TGTGCCAGCAGCTTAGCAACTAATGAAAAACTGTTTTTT
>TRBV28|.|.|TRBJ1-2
CASSLWGSERYGYTF
TGTGCCAGCAGTTTATGGGGGAGCGAGAGGTATGGCTACACCTTC